The rows below give T cell receptor beta chains drawn from one sample of a study of radiotherapy plus CTLA-4 blockade in lung cancer. Libraries were prepared by immunoSEQ multiplex PCR; TCRdb keeps only in-frame clonotypes and omits some of them. The table has about 48,000 clones, 80% to 90% seen once; the top ten hold less than 20%. The specimen was peripheral blood, collected from a patient treated with radiotherapy plus ipilimumab. The source of these receptors is a human donor with non-small cell lung cancer that progressed on radiotherapy plus ipilimumab. Some clones in this sample may be carry-over from other donors' samples. Each CDR3 is given with its conserved first and last residue. D genes are given only for firm matches. Expanded clones are given a class, and other clones once, few, many or no size at all.

DNA	CDR3	V	D	J	size
TGCGCCAGCAGCTTTGGACAGCCTAAGGGGGAGCAGTACTTC	CASSFGQPKGEQYF	TRBV5-1	.	TRBJ2-7	.
TGTGCCAGCAGCTTAGTCCGGGAGGCCAACTATGGCTACACCTTC	CASSLVREANYGYTF	TRBV7-9	.	TRBJ1-2	.
TGTGCCTCCAGAAACAGGGGCGGCGGCACTGAAGCTTTCTTT	CASRNRGGGTEAFF	TRBV9	TRBD1	TRBJ1-1	.
TGTGCCAGCAGGGCCGCGGGGATCAACGAGCAGTACTTC	CASRAAGINEQYF	TRBV5-6	.	TRBJ2-7	few
TGTGCCAGCAGCCCGACACTGAACACTGAAGCTTTCTTT	CASSPTLNTEAFF	TRBV6-4	.	TRBJ1-1	.
TGTGCCTGGAGTGGCCCCGGACAGGCACCCTATGGCTACACCTTC	CAWSGPGQAPYGYTF	TRBV30	TRBD1	TRBJ1-2	once
TGCGCCAGCAGCTTGGGTCAGGGGGGCACAGATACGCAGTATTTT	CASSLGQGGTDTQYF	TRBV5-1	TRBD1	TRBJ2-3	.
TGCAGCGTTTCCAGGGCAGGGGGAACAGATACGCAGTATTTT	CSVSRAGGTDTQYF	TRBV29-1	TRBD1	TRBJ2-3	.
TGTGCCAGCAGCCTAAGACTAGCGGGGGGCTACGAGCAGTACTTC	CASSLRLAGGYEQYF	TRBV7-8	TRBD2	TRBJ2-7	.
TGTGCCAGTAGAATAGGTTCTAGCGGCGAGCAGTACTTC	CASRIGSSGEQYF	TRBV19	TRBD2	TRBJ2-7	.
TGTGCCAGCAGTGGAGGGAGATCCACTGAAGCTTTCTTT	CASSGGRSTEAFF	TRBV2	.	TRBJ1-1	.
TGTGCCAGCAGCCCCCAAAGCGGGACTAGCGACCATACGCAGTATTTT	CASSPQSGTSDHTQYF	TRBV11-3	TRBD2	TRBJ2-3	medium-sized
TGCGCCAGCAGCCAAGGGGGGGATCAATTAGGCTACACCTTC	CASSQGGDQLGYTF	TRBV4-1	.	TRBJ1-2	few
TGTGCCAGCACCCCGGGCGGGGGCACCGGGGGCACTGAAGCTTTCTTT	CASTPGGGTGGTEAFF	TRBV27	.	TRBJ1-1	.
TGTGCCAGTAGCATGCGCTCCCCTTCCCACGAGCAGTACTTC	CASSMRSPSHEQYF	TRBV19	.	TRBJ2-7	.
TGTGCTAGTGGTAAAGCGGCCAATGAGCAGTTCTTC	CASGKAANEQFF	TRBV12-5	.	TRBJ2-1	.
TGTGCCAGCAGCCCTAACCTGGCGCCGACTAGCGAGCAGTTCTTC	CASSPNLAPTSEQFF	TRBV7-3	TRBD2	TRBJ2-1	.
TGTGCCAGCAGTTTACTGGGCAGGGGGAACTATGGCTACACCTTC	CASSLLGRGNYGYTF	TRBV28	TRBD1	TRBJ1-2	.
TGTGCCTGGAGTTGGGACTCCTCCTACGAGCAGTACTTC	CAWSWDSSYEQYF	TRBV30	.	TRBJ2-7	once
TGTGCCAGCAGCACTAGAGGAGCGCGGGGGCGCAGTGAGCAGTTCTTC	CASSTRGARGRSEQFF	TRBV7-9	.	TRBJ2-1	few
TGTGCCAGCAGCTTAGTACTAGTATCCTACAATGAGCAGTTCTTC	CASSLVLVSYNEQFF	TRBV7-7	.	TRBJ2-1	.
TGTGCCCTGGACAGAAGCTATGGCTACACCTTC	CALDRSYGYTF	TRBV30	.	TRBJ1-2	.
TGTGCCAGCAGCCCTCCCTCCCGACAGGTCGGTACCGGGGAGCTGTTTTTT	CASSPPSRQVGTGELFF	TRBV11-3	.	TRBJ2-2	once
TGCGCCAGCAGCTTAGGACAGGGTGGAGGCAAACTGTTTTTT	CASSLGQGGGKLFF	TRBV5-1	TRBD1	TRBJ1-4	.
TGTGCCAGCAGCCGCCCGGGCCTAGCGGGACTTTACGAGCAGTACTTC	CASSRPGLAGLYEQYF	TRBV14	TRBD2	TRBJ2-7	once
TGCGCCAGCAGCGATACAGGGGGCGACTATGGCTACACCTTC	CASSDTGGDYGYTF	TRBV5-1	TRBD1	TRBJ1-2	.
TGTGCCAGCAGCGTAGAGGGAGGCTCCTACAATGAGCAGTTCTTC	CASSVEGGSYNEQFF	TRBV9	.	TRBJ2-1	.
TGTGCCAGCAGCCCCATGGTGGGGACAGGAAATGGCTACACCTTC	CASSPMVGTGNGYTF	TRBV7-9	TRBD1	TRBJ1-2	.
TGTGCCAGCAGTGAACCTAGCACAGATACGCAGTATTTT	CASSEPSTDTQYF	TRBV2	.	TRBJ2-3	.
TGTGCCAGCAGTTTAGTTGGCGGGCAGCCCCAGCATTTT	CASSLVGGQPQHF	TRBV27	.	TRBJ1-5	.
TGTGCCAGCAGCATGCCCTCGGACAGGGCTCACTATGGCTACACCTTC	CASSMPSDRAHYGYTF	TRBV7-9	TRBD1	TRBJ1-2	few
TGTGCCAGCAGCTTGGGGTCGGGAAACAATGAGCAGTTCTTC	CASSLGSGNNEQFF	TRBV5-5	.	TRBJ2-1	.